These 6 T cell receptor beta chains were sequenced from one sample in a study of blood T cell repertoires in COVID-19. Profiled with immunoSEQ multiplex PCR; TCRdb holds only in-frame clones, not every one. The top ten clones hold about 9.4% of a sample with some 230,000 clones, around 87% of them seen once. The sequenced sample consisted of peripheral blood. The receptor source for this set is a woman between 45 and 60 years old with COVID-19, enrolled during active disease.

This rearrangement joins TRBV9 to TRBJ1-1, with D possibly TRBD1 on 5 matching bases. V gave up 1 base and J gave up 6 bases, with 19 bases separating them. CDR1 and CDR2 (germline): SGDLS, YYNGEE. This CDR3 has 16 amino acids. CDR3 sequence reads: CASSVSVTAQGAEAFF. The CDR3 DNA follows: TGTGCCAGCAGCGTAAGTGTAACCGCCCAGGGCGCTGAAGCTTTCTTT.

The J gene is TRBJ1-1, the V gene TRBV5-1; 10 bases map to TRBD1. From germline, CDR1 is SGHRS and CDR2 YFSETQ. The CDR3 runs to 16 residues. V trimming: 0 bases; J trimming: 0 bases; junction bases outside the gene matches: 2. CDR3 bases: TGCGCCAGCAGCTTGGGAGGACAGGGGGTGAACACTGAAGCTTTCTTT. Residues: CASSLGGQGVNTEAFF.

V and J are TRBV19 and TRBJ1-1, with D unresolved. Germline assignment: CDR1 LNHDA and CDR2 SQIVND (reference sequence). Trimming shortened V by 5 bases and J by 4 bases, and 14 bases separated the two germline ends. The CDR3 has 14 amino acids. CDR3 in DNA: TGTGCCAGTAGTCATCCGACTCTAGGCACTGAAGCTTTCTTT. Its protein product is CASSHPTLGTEAFF.

V gene TRBV7-2 combines with J gene TRBJ1-5; D perhaps matches TRBD1 (5 bases). This CDR3 has 13 residues. The germline gives CDR1 SGHTA, CDR2 FQGNSA. V gave up 1 base and J gave up 7 bases, with 8 bases separating them. The CDR3 here is CASSLGQGQPQHF. The CDR3 nucleotides read TGTGCCAGCAGCTTAGGTCAGGGCCAGCCCCAGCATTTT.

The V call is TRBV6-5, the J call TRBJ2-7, with no clear D. This CDR3 has 12 amino acids. V lost 5 bases and J lost 4, with 9 bases in between. Germline V CDR1 and CDR2: MNHEY, SVGAGI. The CDR3 sequence: CASSILSYEQYV. The CDR3 bases are TGTGCCAGCAGTATCCTTAGTTACGAGCAGTACGTC.

The gene calls are TRBV7-2 and TRBJ1-1; 8 positions match TRBD1. The V segment lost 5 bases and the J segment 2 bases; nucleotides outside the gene matches: 10. Germline values: CDR1 SGHTA, CDR2 FQGNSA. The CDR3 contains 16 residues. CDR3 sequence (DNA): TGTGCCAGCAGCCCAGGGGGCGCGAGGCCCAACACTGAAGCTTTCTTT. Translation gives CASSPGGARPNTEAFF.